The 21 T cell receptor beta chains below all came from one sample that was sequenced in a study of cytomegalovirus exposure and HLA in healthy donors. Researchers ran the PCR with 60 Vbeta and 13 Jbeta primers. The protocol was immunoSEQ multiplex PCR, while the TCRdb copy is restricted to in-frame clones and leaves out a portion. The table shows approximately 140,000 clones, with 70% to 80% occurring only once. Sequenced input: PBMCs. These TCRs come from a woman aged 50 to 60 in good health and CMV-seronegative.

V usage is TRBV27 and J usage is TRBJ1-6; no clear D gene. V lost 5 bases, J lost 9 bases, and 11 bases lay in between. Germline V gene sequence: CDR1 MNHEY, CDR2 SMNVEV (reference sequence). The CDR3 has 13 amino acids. The CDR3, as DNA: TGTGCCAGCAGTGAAACTTTTCTTTCACCCCTCCACTTT. This gives the protein CASSETFLSPLHF.

This chain links TRBV27 with TRBJ2-7, with D maybe TRBD2 (5 bases). Germline loops: CDR1 MNHEY, CDR2 SMNVEV (reference sequence). This CDR3 region has 15 residues. Trimming took 6 bases from V and 0 from J, leaving 15 bases between them. The CDR3 DNA sequence: TGTGCCAGCAGACGAGGAGCGGAGGTCTCCTACGAGCAGTACTTC. Translation gives CASRRGAEVSYEQYF.

This chain connects TRBV6-1 to TRBJ2-7, with D possibly being TRBD2 (5 bases). There are 12 residues in the CDR3. CDR1 and CDR2 (germline): MNHNS, SASEGT. The V and J ends lost 9 bases and 2 bases respectively, with 11 bases between them. The CDR3 DNA reads as TGTGCCAGTGAGGGCGGGCCCTACGAGCAGTACGTC. Translating gives CASEGGPYEQYV.

This clone was observed once. The chain uses TRBV7-7 and TRBJ2-7; the match to TRBD2 covers 13 bases. Germline CDR1 SSHAT, CDR2 FNYEAQ (reference sequence). The CDR3 runs 15 residues. CDR3 nucleotide sequence: TGTGCTAGCAGCTTGGGACTAGCGGGATCCTACGAGCAGTACGTC. This translates into CASSLGLAGSYEQYV.

The sample holds one count of this clone. V usage is TRBV25-1 and J usage is TRBJ2-7; D may be TRBD2 (5 bases). Germline V gives CDR1 MGHDK, CDR2 SYGVNS. V lost 3 bases to trimming and J lost 3 bases, with 12 bases between them. The CDR3 contains 14 residues. The CDR3 DNA is TGTGCCAGCAGTGACCGGAGGAGAGGCTACGAGCAGTACTTC. Translated, it gives CASSDRRRGYEQYF.

V gene TRBV7-6 combines with J gene TRBJ1-5; TRBD1 aligns across 9 bases. With 4 bases clipped from V and 6 bases from J, the junction kept 4 bases outside the gene matches. Germline lookup yields CDR1 SGHVS and CDR2 FNYEAQ. This CDR3 region has 14 residues. The CDR3 loop is CASSSQGARQPQHF. CDR3 nucleotide sequence: TGTGCCAGCAGCTCACAGGGGGCCCGTCAGCCCCAGCATTTT.

For the CDR3, the DNA is TGTGCCAGCAGCTTGTTGCAGGGCTCTGGCTACACCTTC. It is translated as CASSLLQGSGYTF. V gene TRBV5-6 combines with J gene TRBJ1-2; weak D call: TRBD1 (5 bases). Germline loops: CDR1 SGHDT, CDR2 YYEEEE. V lost 1 base and J 7 bases, leaving 11 bases between the germline ends. CDR3 length: 13 amino acids. The whole variable domain, filled in from reference TRBV5-6 and TRBJ1-2, reads DAGVTQSPTHLIKTRGQQVTLRCSPKSGHDTVSWYQQALGQGPQFIFQYYEEEERQRGNFPDRFSGHQFPNYSSELNVNALLLGDSALYLCASSLLQGSGYTFGSGTRLTVV.

This chain joins TRBV5-6 and TRBJ1-1; maybe TRBD1 (5 bases). Trimming stripped 3 bases from V and 1 base from J, with 10 bases between. The CDR3 has 14 amino acids. Germline lookup yields CDR1 SGHDT and CDR2 YYEEEE. The CDR3 here is CASSYSGWNTEAFF. The CDR3 DNA is TGTGCCAGCAGCTACTCAGGGTGGAACACTGAAGCTTTCTTT.

The chain employs TRBV5-1 and TRBJ2-5, with a tentative D call TRBD2 (7 bases). Trimming stripped 0 bases from V and 3 bases from J, with 12 bases between. Germline CDR1 reads SGHRS; CDR2 reads YFSETQ. This CDR3 is 15 amino acids long. CDR3 residues: CASSLAGGWEETQYF. The CDR3 DNA sequence: TGCGCCAGCAGCTTGGCGGGGGGCTGGGAAGAGACCCAGTACTTC.

In this sample, this clone turned up a few times. V and J are TRBV6-6 and TRBJ1-1, with TRBD1 as a possible D gene (6 bases). There are 14 residues in the CDR3. V was shortened by 2 bases and J by 4 bases, with 11 bases between the two germline ends. The V gene's germline CDR1 is MNHNY and CDR2 SVGAGI (reference sequence). CDR3 bases: TGTGCCAGCAGTTACCGGGGACAATCCACTGAAGCTTTCTTT. This sequence encodes CASSYRGQSTEAFF.

J is TRBJ2-1 and V is TRBV7-2, with 10 bases fitting TRBD2. V shed 1 base, J shed 4 bases, and the junction held 10 bases outside the gene matches. The CDR3 is 18 amino acids. Germline assignment: CDR1 SGHTA and CDR2 FQGNSA. The CDR3 coding sequence is TGTGCCAGCAGCTTAGGGCGGGCCCGACTAGCGGGTTACAATGAGCAGTTCTTC. Its translation is CASSLGRARLAGYNEQFF.

On this clone: In the same sample, other DNA sequences code for this CDR3. V is TRBV19 and J is TRBJ1-1; D perhaps matches TRBD1 (6 bases). The CDR3 length is 13 residues. V was cut by 7 bases and J by 0 bases, with 9 bases left in between. Germline loops: CDR1 LNHDA, CDR2 SQIVND (reference sequence). CDR3 loop: CASTTGLNTEAFF. The CDR3 DNA is TGTGCCAGTACCACAGGGCTGAACACTGAAGCTTTCTTT. Combining the CDR3 with reference TRBV19 and TRBJ1-1 gives the whole variable domain DGGITQSPKYLFRKEGQNVTLSCEQNLNHDAMYWYRQDPGQGLRLIYYSQIVNDFQKGDIAEGYSVSREKKESFPLTVTSAQKNPTAFYLCASTTGLNTEAFFGQGTRLTVV.

The chain has TRBV27 and TRBJ2-1, with D tentatively TRBD2 (6 bases). The CDR3 length is 19 residues. Looked up from germline, CDR1 is MNHEY and CDR2 is SMNVEV (reference sequence). Trimming removed 2 bases at V and 0 bases at J, with 20 bases between. The CDR3 nucleotides are TGTGCCAGCAGTTTAGGCCCGCCGGGACTCCTAAACTCCTACAATGAGCAGTTCTTC. This gives the protein CASSLGPPGLLNSYNEQFF.

The chain employs TRBV5-4 and TRBJ2-2; 10 bases fit TRBD2. V shed 4 bases and J 6 bases; nucleotides not matched to a gene: 6. Germline V gene data show CDR1 as SGHNT and CDR2 as YYREEE (reference sequence). This CDR3 region has 15 residues. This CDR3 is CASSLGGTSAGELFF. The DNA for the CDR3 is TGTGCCAGCAGCCTGGGAGGGACTAGCGCCGGGGAGCTGTTTTTT.

The chain is built from TRBV11-2 and TRBJ2-7; D possibly corresponds to TRBD2 (6 bases). V was pared by 0 bases and J by 6 bases, with 6 bases between. Germline V lookup: CDR1 SGHAT, CDR2 FQNNGV. CDR3 length: 12 residues. In DNA, the CDR3 is TGTGCCAGCAGCTTAGACGGGAGCGAGCAGTACGTC. It codes for CASSLDGSEQYV.

There are a few counts of this clone. The chain combines TRBV29-1 with TRBJ2-2; 8 positions agree with TRBD1. Germline V gives CDR1 SQVTM, CDR2 ANQGSEA. CDR3 length equals 14 residues. Trimming cost V 7 bases and J 1 base; bases outside gene matches: 5. The chain's CDR3 is CSAQGQGNTGELFF. The CDR3 DNA reads as TGCAGCGCTCAAGGACAGGGGAACACCGGGGAGCTGTTTTTT.

The rearrangement links TRBV7-6 to TRBJ2-5; D is perhaps TRBD2 (6 bases). V lost 0 bases to trimming and J lost 4 bases, with 9 bases between them. Germline V lookup: CDR1 SGHVS, CDR2 FNYEAQ. The CDR3 has 14 residues. Here the CDR3 reads CASSLALGGETQYF. CDR3 sequence (DNA): TGTGCCAGCAGCTTAGCGCTGGGGGGAGAGACCCAGTACTTC.

J is TRBJ2-5 and V is TRBV15; D is perhaps TRBD1 (6 bases). Germline-derived CDR1 and CDR2 are LNHNV and YYDKDF (reference sequence). The CDR3 runs to 19 residues. V was pared by 0 bases and J by 1 base, with 21 bases between. The CDR3 protein is CATSRDRFYDRPVQETQYF. DNA for the CDR3: TGTGCCACCAGCAGAGATAGGTTCTACGACAGGCCGGTCCAAGAGACCCAGTACTTC.

The rearrangement links TRBV4-3 to TRBJ2-3; unclear D gene. This CDR3 has 12 residues. The ends were cut back, 2 bases at V and 4 bases at J, with 4 bases in the middle. Germline lookup yields CDR1 LGHNA and CDR2 YSLEER. For the CDR3, the DNA is TGCGCCAGCAGCCAAAGCGCAGATACGCAGTATTTT. Residues: CASSQSADTQYF.

This clone was detected a few times. The CDR3 is CASSGLTSTDTQYF. The CDR3 DNA follows: TGTGCCAGTAGCGGTCTAACTAGCACAGATACGCAGTATTTT. The chain combines TRBV19 with TRBJ2-3; D call uncertain. The CDR3 covers 14 residues. Germline values: CDR1 LNHDA, CDR2 SQIVND (reference sequence). Trimming removed 6 bases at V and 0 bases at J, with 10 bases between.

This clone appeared once. The genes are TRBV5-4 and TRBJ2-5, with D maybe TRBD1 (6 bases). With 2 bases removed from V and 1 base from J, the gap between germline ends came to 12 bases. The germline V gene has CDR1 SGHNT and CDR2 YYREEE (reference sequence). The CDR3 spans 15 residues. CDR3 residues: CASSFARQVQETQYF. DNA of the CDR3: TGTGCCAGCAGCTTCGCCAGACAGGTCCAAGAGACCCAGTACTTC. Full variable domain (remainder filled in from reference TRBV5-4 and TRBJ2-5): ETGVTQSPTHLIKTRGQQVTLRCSSQSGHNTVSWYQQALGQGPQFIFQYYREEENGRGNFPPRFSGLQFPNYSSELNVNALELDDSALYLCASSFARQVQETQYFGPGTRLLVL.